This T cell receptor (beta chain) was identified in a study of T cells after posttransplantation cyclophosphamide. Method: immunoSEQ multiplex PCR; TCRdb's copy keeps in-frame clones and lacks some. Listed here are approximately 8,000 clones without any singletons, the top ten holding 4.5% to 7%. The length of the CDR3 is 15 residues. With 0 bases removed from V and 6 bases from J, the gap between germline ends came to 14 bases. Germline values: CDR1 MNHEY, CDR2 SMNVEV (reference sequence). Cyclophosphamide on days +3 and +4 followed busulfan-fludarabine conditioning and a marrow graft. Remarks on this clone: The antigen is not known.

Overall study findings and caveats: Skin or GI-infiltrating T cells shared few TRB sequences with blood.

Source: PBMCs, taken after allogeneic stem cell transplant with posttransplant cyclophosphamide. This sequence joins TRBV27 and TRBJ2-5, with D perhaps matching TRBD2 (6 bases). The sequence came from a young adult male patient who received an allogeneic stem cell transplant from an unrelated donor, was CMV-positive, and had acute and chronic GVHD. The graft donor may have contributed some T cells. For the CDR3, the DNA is TGTGCCAGCAGTTTATCTGGCGGGGCCCCGAAGACCCAGTACTTC. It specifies CASSLSGGAPKTQYF.